This T cell receptor beta chain was identified in a study of blood T cell repertoires in COVID-19. Between the trimmed V and J ends, which lost 6 bases and 2 bases, there was a span of 14 bases. The CDR3 is 15 amino acids. Germline lookup yields CDR1 MNHNY and CDR2 SVGAGI (reference sequence). TCRdb keeps only in-frame clones here, not all; method: immunoSEQ multiplex PCR. The table shows 40,000 to 50,000 clones, with about nine tenths occurring only once. The chain employs TRBV6-6 and TRBJ1-3; possibly TRBD1 for D (6 bases). The receptor's source is a man between 65 and 85 years old with acute or convalescent COVID-19. The sample comprised peripheral blood. The chain's CDR3 is CASSEDRQPGNTIYF. The CDR3 DNA sequence: TGTGCCAGCAGCGAAGACAGGCAACCTGGAAACACCATATATTTT.